These 4 T cell receptor beta chains share one sample of origin, sequenced in a study of cytomegalovirus exposure and HLA in healthy donors. The PCR had 60 Vbeta and 13 Jbeta primers. The data were produced by immunoSEQ multiplex PCR, yet TCRdb's version contains in-frame clones alone and is incomplete. The repertoire holds about 220,000 clones, with roughly 83% as singletons. The sequencing sample was made of PBMCs. The source is a boy between 2 and 15 years old in good health and CMV-seronegative.

The chain couples TRBV11-2 to TRBJ2-7, with 12 bases fitting TRBD2. Germline assignment: CDR1 SGHAT and CDR2 FQNNGV. The CDR3 has 17 residues. Trimming cost V 4 bases and J 3 bases; bases outside gene matches: 10. In DNA form, the CDR3 reads TGTGCCAGCAGCTCGGGGGCCGCTAGCGGGAGGGACTACGAGCAGTACTTC. As protein: CASSSGAASGRDYEQYF. The full variable domain, its missing parts supplied by reference TRBV11-2 and TRBJ2-7, is EAGVAQSPRYKIIEKRQSVAFWCNPISGHATLYWYQQILGQGPKLLIQFQNNGVVDDSQLPKDRFSAERLKGVDSTLKIQPAKLEDSAVYLCASSSGAASGRDYEQYFGPGTRLTVT.

The J gene is TRBJ2-2, the V gene TRBV9; D is undetermined. Germline values: CDR1 SGDLS, CDR2 YYNGEE. The ends were cut back, 1 base at V and 0 bases at J, with 10 bases in the middle. The CDR3 runs to 16 residues. The CDR3 DNA reads as TGTGCCAGCAGCGTACAGGCATCTGCGAACACCGGGGAGCTGTTTTTT. Translation: CASSVQASANTGELFF.

This clone was observed a handful of times. The V gene is TRBV6-1, the J gene TRBJ2-4; a weak D match, TRBD1 (6 bases). Trimming removed 8 bases from V and 9 bases from J, with 20 bases in between. CDR1 MNHNS and CDR2 SASEGT come from the germline V gene. The CDR3 runs to 14 residues. The CDR3 DNA reads TGTGCCAGCCAGAAACAGGGTTGGGTCAGCATTCAGTACTTC. Its protein is CASQKQGWVSIQYF.

The chain recombines TRBV2 with TRBJ1-5; TRBD1 matches at 10 bases. CDR3 size: 14 residues. Germline loops: CDR1 SNHLY, CDR2 FYNNEI. V trimming: 6 bases; J trimming: 5 bases; junction bases outside the gene matches: 4. The DNA for the CDR3 is TGTGCCAGCAGCGACAGGGGGCGAGATCAGCCCCAGCATTTT. It translates to CASSDRGRDQPQHF.